The text below deals with one TCR beta chain. The antigen remains undetermined. This entry is derived from a study of Graves' ophthalmopathy and Graves' hyperthyroidism. RNA transcripts were the source from which TCR beta CDR3 regions were amplified. The first round was an RT-PCR with HTBI primers, and the second round was a multiplex PCR. TCRdb reprocessed the multiplex PCR reads with MiXCR, giving one entry per CDR3 protein. The sample shows 660,000 or so distinct CDR3 sequences, roughly two fifths of them seen only once. CDR3 length: 14 amino acids. From germline, CDR1 is SEHNR and CDR2 FQNEAQ (reference sequence). After removal of 5 bases from V and 4 bases from J, the junction contained 4 bases not matched to a gene. Overall study findings and caveats: For predicting ophthalmopathy progression, the model had nearly 71% sensitivity and roughly 72% specificity. Blood also carried most expanded thyroid clonotypes exceeding 0.001 frequency.

The sequence was collected from an adult man with Graves' ophthalmopathy. The chain joins TRBV7-9 to TRBJ1-2, with 10 bases matching TRBD1. Specimen: peripheral blood. CDR3 nucleotides: TGTGCCAGCAGCATGGACAGGGGGACCTATGGCTACACCTTC. Its protein is CASSMDRGTYGYTF.